This TCR beta chain stems from a study of a mutant IDH1 vaccine in newly diagnosed glioma. Study at large: Those enrolled had earlier been treated with radiotherapy, temozolomide, or both, mostly both. Findings of the study overall: Among top peripheral T cell clonotypes, changes seemed unrelated to pseudoprogression.

The time point was: week 23, last vaccination. All doses held 300 ug of mutant IDH1 20-mer peptide, with topical imiquimod. On this clone itself: The antigen is undetermined.

Assay: immunoSEQ multiplex PCR; the TCRdb copy retains only in-frame clones and omits some. The sample contains 70,000 to 90,000 clones, approximately 85% of which appear only once. This sample comprised PBMCs, obtained from a glioma patient whose treatment included an IDH1 peptide vaccine. The receptor's source is a man in his thirties or forties with glioma. Some clones in this sample may be carry-over from other donors' samples.

CDR3 amino acids: CASSLGPGRISNYGYTF. In DNA form, the CDR3 reads TGTGCCAGCAGCTTAGGACCCGGCAGGATATCTAACTATGGCTACACCTTC. This chain joins TRBV7-8 and TRBJ1-2; no reliable D call. V shed 1 base and J shed 0 bases, with 15 bases lying between them. Germline lookup yields CDR1 SGHVS and CDR2 FQNEAQ. CDR3 length: 17 residues.